These 17 T cell receptor beta chains were all obtained from the same sample, sequenced in a study of PD-L1 blockade in urothelial cancer. TCRdb keeps only in-frame clones here, not all; method: immunoSEQ multiplex PCR. The table shows under 40,000 clones, with about 80% occurring only once. This specimen consisted of PBMCs, obtained around atezolizumab (anti-PD-L1) treatment. These receptors came from a man between 65 and 85 years old with urothelial cancer.

The chain couples TRBV7-2 to TRBJ1-5, with 9 bases fitting TRBD1. The CDR3 runs to 14 residues. Germline trimming cut 5 bases from V and 11 bases from J; bases unmatched to any gene: 10. Germline CDR1 and CDR2: SGHTA and FQGNSA. The DNA of the CDR3 is TGTGCCAGCAGCCCTGGGACAGGGACACGGACCCAGCATTTT. Translated, it gives CASSPGTGTRTQHF.

This chain joins TRBV5-1 and TRBJ1-6, with D possibly being TRBD1 (6 bases). CDR1 is SGHRS, CDR2 YFSETQ, per germline. V shed 4 bases and J shed 0 bases, with 14 bases lying between them. CDR3 length: 17 residues. The CDR3: CASSLATGSSYNSPLHF. For the CDR3, the DNA is TGCGCCAGCAGCCTCGCCACAGGGTCCTCCTATAATTCACCCCTCCACTTT.

V and J are TRBV30 and TRBJ1-4, with TRBD1 identical over 11 bases. The germline CDR1 and CDR2 sequences are GTSNPN and SVGIG (reference sequence). This CDR3 has 15 residues. V gave up 2 bases and J gave up 7 bases; unmatched junction bases: 6. The CDR3 loop is CAWSPGDRGSEKLFF. The CDR3 nucleotides are TGTGCCTGGAGTCCTGGGGACAGGGGGAGTGAAAAACTGTTTTTT. Looking up the rest from reference TRBV30 and TRBJ1-4 gives the full variable domain: SQTIHQWPATLVQPVGSPLSLECTVEGTSNPNLYWYRQAAGRGLQLLFYSVGIGQISSEVPQNLSASRPQDRQFILSSKKLLLSDSGFYLCAWSPGDRGSEKLFFGSGTQLSVL.

J is TRBJ1-2 and V is TRBV19; D uncertain. CDR3 size: 15 residues. In germline, CDR1 is LNHDA, CDR2 SQIVND (reference sequence). Trimming cost V 1 base and J 3 bases, with 12 bases left between them. In DNA, the CDR3 is TGTGCCAGTAGTATAGGGAGGGAGATGGACTATGGCTACACCTTC. As protein: CASSIGREMDYGYTF.

V usage is TRBV7-2 and J usage is TRBJ2-5; 7 bases are shared with TRBD1. CDR3 size: 13 residues. After removal of 3 bases from V and 3 bases from J, the junction contained 1 base not matched to a gene. Germline CDR1 reads SGHTA; CDR2 reads FQGNSA. The CDR3 nucleotides are TGTGCCAGCAGCTTTCAGGGGGAAGAGACCCAGTACTTC. Translation gives CASSFQGEETQYF.

The V call is TRBV30, the J call TRBJ2-5, with TRBD1 identical over 9 bases. This CDR3 has 12 residues. Germline lookup yields CDR1 GTSNPN and CDR2 SVGIG (reference sequence). CDR3 bases: TGTGGGGGACAGGGAAACCAAGAGACCCAGTACTTC. This codes for CGGQGNQETQYF.

This clone was counted only a few times. The V and J genes are TRBV5-6 and TRBJ2-3; TRBD2 matches 8 bases. From germline, CDR1 is SGHDT and CDR2 YYEEEE. V lost 0 bases, J lost 3 bases, and 6 bases stayed unmatched. The CDR3 loop spans 16 amino acids. The DNA for the CDR3 is TGTGCCAGCAGCTTGGAAATCGGGGGGGCGACAGATACGCAGTATTTT. Translation: CASSLEIGGATDTQYF. The full variable domain, with the rest looked up from reference TRBV5-6 and TRBJ2-3, is DAGVTQSPTHLIKTRGQQVTLRCSPKSGHDTVSWYQQALGQGPQFIFQYYEEEERQRGNFPDRFSGHQFPNYSSELNVNALLLGDSALYLCASSLEIGGATDTQYFGPGTRLTVL.

The rearrangement uses TRBV7-3 and TRBJ2-2; no firm D call. The CDR3 loop spans 13 amino acids. V was shortened by 5 bases and J by 9 bases, with 13 bases between the two germline ends. Germline assignment: CDR1 SGHTA and CDR2 FQGTGA. As DNA, the CDR3 is TGTGCCAGCAGCCTCTATCTAGGCCGGGAGCTGTTTTTT. Protein product: CASSLYLGRELFF.

The chain couples TRBV5-1 to TRBJ2-5, with 8 bases fitting TRBD2. There are 14 residues in the CDR3. Germline V gene lookup returns CDR1 SGHRS and CDR2 YFSETQ. Trimming at V came to 2 bases and at J to 9 bases, leaving 9 bases not matched to a gene. The CDR3: CASSLAGDGGSQYF. The CDR3 DNA reads TGCGCCAGCAGCTTAGCGGGGGATGGTGGGTCCCAGTACTTC.

The chain couples TRBV5-1 to TRBJ2-7, with D possibly TRBD2 on 7 matching bases. Germline V gene data show CDR1 as SGHRS and CDR2 as YFSETQ. The CDR3 sequence is 14 residues long. With 5 bases removed from V and 5 bases from J, the gap between germline ends came to 17 bases. The CDR3 DNA reads as TGCGCCAGCAGAAACCGAGGGGGGGACAACGAGCAGTACTTC. Its protein is CASRNRGGDNEQYF.

The rearrangement uses TRBV21-1 and TRBJ1-1; no DNA check was done on the table's D call, TRBD1. TRBV21-1 is noted as a pseudogene. The CDR3 runs to 16 residues. In DNA form, the CDR3 reads TGTGCCAGCAGCAAAGAAGACGGACAGGGAGATACTGAAGCTTTCTTT. Encoded protein: CASSKEDGQGDTEAFF.

V gene TRBV6-1 combines with J gene TRBJ1-2; tentative D call: TRBD1 (5 bases). The ends were cut back, 8 bases at V and 2 bases at J, with 6 bases in the middle. Germline CDR1 is MNHNS and CDR2 is SASEGT. CDR3 size: 11 residues. The CDR3 region has the DNA TGTGCCAGCGCAGGGAACTATGGCTACACCTTC. Encoded protein: CASAGNYGYTF.

V usage is TRBV7-2 and J usage is TRBJ1-2, with 7 bases identical to TRBD1. This CDR3 is built from 14 residues. Germline assignment: CDR1 SGHTA and CDR2 FQGNSA. V shed 4 bases, J shed 2 bases, and the junction held 4 bases outside the gene matches. DNA of the CDR3: TGTGCCAGCAGCTCCCGACAGGGAAACTATGGCTACACCTTC. It encodes CASSSRQGNYGYTF. Full variable domain (outside the CDR3, taken from reference TRBV7-2 and TRBJ1-2): GAGVSQSPSNKVTEKGKDVELRCDPISGHTALYWYRQSLGQGLEFLIYFQGNSAPDKSGLPSDRFSAERTGGSVSTLTIQRTQQEDSAVYLCASSSRQGNYGYTFGSGTRLTVV.

This clone was seen just once. V is TRBV9 and J is TRBJ2-7, with 7 bases matching TRBD2. This CDR3 region has 15 residues. The V gene end was trimmed by 4 bases and the J gene end by 6 bases; junction bases not matched to a gene: 13. Germline V lookup: CDR1 SGDLS, CDR2 YYNGEE. The CDR3 sequence: CASSSLPGLRGEQYF. For the CDR3, the DNA is TGTGCCAGCAGCTCTCTTCCGGGACTACGGGGCGAGCAGTACTTC.

This clone was seen only once. DNA for the CDR3: TGCAGCTCATGGGCCCCGGGGGCAGATACGCAGTATTTT. Translating gives CSSWAPGADTQYF. The V gene is TRBV29-1, the J gene TRBJ2-3, with a possible D match to TRBD2 (6 bases). This CDR3 is built from 13 residues. From germline, CDR1 is SQVTM and CDR2 ANQGSEA. The ends were cut back, 8 bases at V and 4 bases at J, with 16 bases in the middle.

V gene TRBV19 combines with J gene TRBJ2-3; tentative D call: TRBD2 (6 bases). Between the trimmed V and J ends, which lost 5 bases and 3 bases, there was a span of 12 bases. This CDR3 has 14 residues. The germline V gene has CDR1 LNHDA and CDR2 SQIVND (reference sequence). CDR3 sequence reads: CASSDLGRTDTQYF. The CDR3 DNA is TGTGCCAGTAGTGACTTGGGGAGGACAGATACGCAGTATTTT.

The CDR3 bases are TGTGCCAGCAGTTCCTACTCTCGACAGGGGTTCGAGCAGTTCTTC. Residues: CASSSYSRQGFEQFF. The genes are TRBV28 and TRBJ2-1, with 8 positions matching TRBD1. In germline, CDR1 is MDHEN, CDR2 SYDVKM. The ends lost 4 bases at V and 10 bases at J; junction bases unmatched: 12. The CDR3 is made up of 15 amino acids.